The 8 T cell receptor beta chains in this list originate from one sample, sequenced in a study of T cell repertoires in cytomegalovirus infection. Their antigens remain unidentified. TCRdb passed the reads through MiXCR, listing each CDR3 protein once. The data show around 710,000 distinct CDR3 sequences, with almost 30% seen just once and 10% to 15% held by the top ten. The material was cultured CD8+ T cells from PBMCs, obtained from culture after CMV antigen stimulation. These receptors all come from a human donor in good health (CMV status not recorded). Some clones in this sample may be carry-over from other donors' samples.

This clonotype has a handful of counts. The rearrangement links TRBV7-9 to TRBJ2-7; no reliable D call. Germline lookup yields CDR1 SEHNR and CDR2 FQNEAQ (reference sequence). The CDR3 is made up of 14 amino acids. Deletions cut 4 bases from V and 1 base from J, with 11 bases between. The CDR3 here is CASSSPYGSYEQYF. CDR3 sequence (DNA): TGTGCCAGCAGCTCACCCTATGGATCCTACGAGCAGTACTTC.

The J gene is TRBJ2-4, the V gene TRBV6-1; the D is unclear. Looked up from germline, CDR1 is MNHNS and CDR2 is SASEGT. Trimming took off 6 bases at V and 0 bases at J, with 6 bases between the two ends. This CDR3 comprises 13 residues. CDR3 loop: CASSRPAKNIQYF. CDR3 in DNA: TGTGCCAGCAGCCGACCAGCCAAAAACATTCAGTACTTC.

The chain combines TRBV6-1 with TRBJ2-3; D not resolved. V lost 8 bases to trimming and J lost 8 bases, with 14 bases between them. Germline lookup yields CDR1 MNHNS and CDR2 SASEGT. There are 12 residues in the CDR3. The CDR3: CASGSPASTQYF. The DNA for the CDR3 is TGTGCCAGCGGCTCCCCGGCTAGTACGCAGTATTTT.

The CDR3: CASNPRLNTEAFF. CDR3 in DNA: TGTGCCAGCAACCCCCGCCTGAACACTGAAGCTTTCTTT. The chain has TRBV7-9 and TRBJ1-1; unclear D gene. Trimming cost V 7 bases and J 0 bases, with 9 bases left between them. The CDR3 consists of 13 residues. Germline assignment: CDR1 SEHNR and CDR2 FQNEAQ (reference sequence).

V gene TRBV4-3 combines with J gene TRBJ2-1; tentatively, D is TRBD1 (5 bases). The CDR3 has 16 amino acids. V shed 0 bases and J shed 7 bases, with 16 bases lying between them. The germline gives CDR1 LGHNA, CDR2 YSLEER. CDR3 nucleotide sequence: TGCGCCAGCAGCCAAGATTATGCGGCAGGGTTGAATGAGCAGTTCTTC. It translates to CASSQDYAAGLNEQFF.

V and J are TRBV7-8 and TRBJ2-5; TRBD2 matches at 7 bases. V shed 1 base and J 3 bases; nucleotides not matched to a gene: 5. CDR3 length: 15 residues. Germline CDR1 is SGHVS and CDR2 is FQNEAQ. The DNA of the CDR3 is TGTGCCAGCAGCTTAGGGGGGGGACCGAAAGAGACCCAGTACTTC. Encoded protein: CASSLGGGPKETQYF.

This clonotype was seen a few times. The chain has TRBV7-9 and TRBJ2-1, with 11 bases identical to TRBD2. V lost 5 bases, J lost 9 bases, and 15 bases stayed unmatched. This CDR3 has 17 residues. From germline, CDR1 is SEHNR and CDR2 FQNEAQ (reference sequence). CDR3: CASSTSGGTSGRSEQFF. CDR3 DNA: TGTGCCAGCAGCACAAGCGGCGGGACTAGCGGACGTAGTGAGCAGTTCTTC. The variable domain in full, with the rest retrieved from reference TRBV7-9 and TRBJ2-1, is DTGVSQNPRHKITKRGQNVTFRCDPISEHNRLYWYRQTLGQGPEFLTYFQNEAQLEKSRLLSDRFSAERPKGSFSTLEIQRTEQGDSAMYLCASSTSGGTSGRSEQFFGPGTRLTVL.

This rearrangement joins TRBV28 to TRBJ1-5, with 9 bases that match TRBD1. Germline V gene sequence: CDR1 MDHEN, CDR2 SYDVKM. This CDR3 has 17 residues. V dropped 10 bases and J dropped 5; count of bases not matched to a gene: 18. CDR3 amino acids: CANNRLYKQGAYQPQHF. CDR3 sequence (DNA): TGTGCCAACAATAGACTATACAAACAGGGGGCTTATCAGCCCCAGCATTTT.